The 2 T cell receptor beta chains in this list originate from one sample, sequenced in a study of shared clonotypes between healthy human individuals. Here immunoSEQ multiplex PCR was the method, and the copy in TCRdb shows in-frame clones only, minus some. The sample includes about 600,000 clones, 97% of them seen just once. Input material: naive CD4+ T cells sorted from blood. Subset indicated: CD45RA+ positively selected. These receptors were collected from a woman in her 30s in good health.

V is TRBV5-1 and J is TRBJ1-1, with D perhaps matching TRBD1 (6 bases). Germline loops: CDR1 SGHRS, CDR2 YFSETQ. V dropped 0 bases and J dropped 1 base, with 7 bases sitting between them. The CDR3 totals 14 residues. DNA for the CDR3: TGCGCCAGCAGCTTGGAGGACAGGAACACTGAAGCTTTCTTT. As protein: CASSLEDRNTEAFF.

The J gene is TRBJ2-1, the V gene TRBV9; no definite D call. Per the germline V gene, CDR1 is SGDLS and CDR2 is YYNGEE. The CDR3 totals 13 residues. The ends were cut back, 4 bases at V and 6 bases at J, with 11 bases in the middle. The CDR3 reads CASSSSPPNEQFF. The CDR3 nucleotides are TGTGCCAGCAGCTCAAGCCCCCCCAATGAGCAGTTCTTC.